Here is one T cell receptor (beta chain) with its context. This record belongs to a study of blood T cell repertoires in COVID-19. Study in general: From T cells, B-cell-depleted T cells, or PBMCs came the material, which was cDNA or gDNA.

The CDR3 covers 14 residues. Trimming pared 2 bases from V and 2 bases from J, leaving 10 bases between. Germline V gene lookup returns CDR1 SEHNR and CDR2 FQNEAQ (reference sequence). Profiled with immunoSEQ multiplex PCR; TCRdb holds only in-frame clones, not every one. The data contain some 160,000 clones, around 80% of them singletons. Participant age was about 18 to 89 years, and participants resided in about two dozen US areas. Researchers sorted participants into cohorts using their self-reported clinical history. Specimen: PBMCs or T cells enriched from blood (not recorded which). The chain combines TRBV7-9 with TRBJ2-7, with TRBD2 as a possible D gene (5 bases). The receptor comes from a woman in her 70s in a cohort exposed to, infected with or recovered from COVID-19 (not recorded which). CDR3 in DNA: TGTGCCAGCAGCTTATTAGCCGGGACCTACGAGCAGTACTTC. This translates into CASSLLAGTYEQYF.